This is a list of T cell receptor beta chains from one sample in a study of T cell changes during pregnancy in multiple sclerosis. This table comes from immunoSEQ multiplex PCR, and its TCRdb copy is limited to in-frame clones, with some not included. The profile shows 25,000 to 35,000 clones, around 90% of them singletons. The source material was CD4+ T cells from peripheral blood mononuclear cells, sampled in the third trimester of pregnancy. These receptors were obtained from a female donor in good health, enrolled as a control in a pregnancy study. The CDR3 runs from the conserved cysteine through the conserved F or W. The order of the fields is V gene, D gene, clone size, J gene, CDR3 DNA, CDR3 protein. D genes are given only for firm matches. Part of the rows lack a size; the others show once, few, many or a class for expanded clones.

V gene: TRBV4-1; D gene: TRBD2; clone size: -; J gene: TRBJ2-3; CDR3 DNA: TGCGCCAGCAGCCAAGGAAGGGGCGGGAGGGAAACAGATACGCAGTATTTT; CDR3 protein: CASSQGRGGRETDTQYF
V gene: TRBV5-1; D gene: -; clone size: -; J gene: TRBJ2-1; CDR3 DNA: TGCGCCAGCAGCTCTGTGCCCGCAGATGCCAATGAGCAGTTCTTC; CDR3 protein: CASSSVPADANEQFF
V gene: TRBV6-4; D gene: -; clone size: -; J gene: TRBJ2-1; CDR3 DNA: TGTGCCAGCGCGGGACAGCTTGACAATGAGCAGTTCTTC; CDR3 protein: CASAGQLDNEQFF
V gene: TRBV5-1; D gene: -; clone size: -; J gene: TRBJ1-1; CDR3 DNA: TGCGCCAGCAGCTTGGACCAGGGAAACACTGAAGCTTTCTTT; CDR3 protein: CASSLDQGNTEAFF
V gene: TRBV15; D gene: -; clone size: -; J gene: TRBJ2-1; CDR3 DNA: TGTGCCACCAGCCCGGGGATCGGACAGTTCTTC; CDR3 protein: CATSPGIGQFF
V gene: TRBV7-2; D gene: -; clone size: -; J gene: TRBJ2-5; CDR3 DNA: TGTGCCAGCAGCTTAGGATCGCGGGAGACCCAGTACTTC; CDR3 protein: CASSLGSRETQYF
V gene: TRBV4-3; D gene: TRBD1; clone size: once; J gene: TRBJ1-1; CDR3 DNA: TGCGCCAGCAGCCAAGAGCTTCGGACAGGAAGGACTGAAGCTTTCTTT; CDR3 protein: CASSQELRTGRTEAFF
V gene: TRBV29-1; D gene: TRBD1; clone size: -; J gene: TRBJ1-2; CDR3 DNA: TGCAGCGTTAAATTAGAAGGGGGACAGACCAATGGCTACACCTTC; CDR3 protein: CSVKLEGGQTNGYTF
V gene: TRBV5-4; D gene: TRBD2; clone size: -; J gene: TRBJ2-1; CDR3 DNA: TGTGCCAGCAGCGTACCCGGGAGGGCCTCCTACAATGAGCAGTTCTTC; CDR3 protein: CASSVPGRASYNEQFF
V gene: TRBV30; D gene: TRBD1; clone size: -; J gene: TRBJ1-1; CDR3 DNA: TGTGCCTGGAACGCACAGGGGTCCGCTGAAGCTTTCTTT; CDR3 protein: CAWNAQGSAEAFF